The clone carrying this TCR beta chain was seen more than once but under ten times. Its antigen is currently unknown. Data came from immunoSEQ multiplex PCR; TCRdb stores just in-frame clones and leaves some out. The sample holds some 120,000 clones, around 83% seen once. Second-dose timings of about 4 or about 12 weeks were pooled. This entry belongs to a study of T cell responses to AZD1222 COVID-19 vaccine. Findings of the study overall: Females made up more of the donors, who were largely white British, and clonal diversity may have come out too low. Researchers report vaccine-associated CD4 TCRs spanning spike, with dominance at 160-218 and 743-854. Nearly half of spike-specific TCRs reportedly go after variant regions that carry no mutations.

The CDR3 is made up of 15 amino acids. Germline V gene lookup returns CDR1 SNHLY and CDR2 FYNNEI. With 7 bases removed from V and 9 bases from J, the gap between germline ends came to 19 bases. The receptor was derived from an adult who received the AZD1222 COVID-19 vaccine. The sequencing used peripheral blood, collected 28 days after the second AZD1222 dose. This rearrangement joins TRBV2 to TRBJ1-6; possible D gene TRBD1, 5 bases. Here the CDR3 DNA reads TGTGCCAGCATCCTTGGGGGGTTCTCTATTTCACCCCTCCACTTT. Its translation: CASILGGFSISPLHF.